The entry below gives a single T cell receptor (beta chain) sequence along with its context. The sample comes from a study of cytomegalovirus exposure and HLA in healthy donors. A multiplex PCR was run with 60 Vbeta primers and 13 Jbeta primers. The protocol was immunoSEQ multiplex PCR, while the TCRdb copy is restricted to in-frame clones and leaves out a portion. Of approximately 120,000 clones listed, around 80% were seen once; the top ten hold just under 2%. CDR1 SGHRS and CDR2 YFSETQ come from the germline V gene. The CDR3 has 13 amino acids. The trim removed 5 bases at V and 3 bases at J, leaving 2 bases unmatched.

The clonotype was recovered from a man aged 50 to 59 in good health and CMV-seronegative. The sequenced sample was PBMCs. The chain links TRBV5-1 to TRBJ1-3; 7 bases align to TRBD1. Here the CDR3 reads CASSRTGGNTIYF. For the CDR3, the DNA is TGCGCCAGCAGTCGGACAGGTGGAAACACCATATATTTT.